A single sample gave rise to the 5 T cell receptor beta chains below, sequenced in a study of cytomegalovirus exposure and HLA in healthy donors. PCR involved 60 Vbeta and 13 Jbeta primers. Profiled with immunoSEQ multiplex PCR; TCRdb holds only in-frame clones, not every one. The sample has roughly 69,000 clones, roughly 67% seen once. Sequencing was carried out using PBMCs. Receptors were obtained from a man aged 45 to 65 in good health and CMV-seronegative.

Relative to its sample, this clone is medium-sized (0.01 to 0.1%). V and J are TRBV2 and TRBJ1-2, with TRBD1 matching over 9 bases. Unmatched junction bases numbered 11, after V lost 6 bases and J lost 0 bases. The CDR3 is 17 residues long. The germline gives CDR1 SNHLY, CDR2 FYNNEI. CDR3 loop: CASRDRGYRKANYGYTF. The DNA for the CDR3 is TGTGCCAGCAGGGACAGGGGCTACCGTAAAGCTAACTATGGCTACACCTTC.

The genes are TRBV13 and TRBJ1-2, with TRBD1 as a possible D gene (6 bases). The germline V and J ends were trimmed by 0 bases and 4 bases, with 18 bases remaining between them. The CDR3 is 17 residues long. CDR1 is PRHDT and CDR2 is FYEKMQ in the germline V gene (reference sequence). DNA of the CDR3: TGTGCCAGCAGCTTAGGGTTGGCAGGGGACACCCCCTATGGCTACACCTTC. This encodes CASSLGLAGDTPYGYTF.

This clone was recorded a few times. The gene calls are TRBV7-9 and TRBJ1-4; unclear D gene. This CDR3 is 14 amino acids long. V lost 5 bases and J 8 bases, leaving 15 bases between the germline ends. Germline loops: CDR1 SEHNR, CDR2 FQNEAQ (reference sequence). As DNA, the CDR3 is TGTGCCAGCAGCCCAGGATACCCGAGCGAAAAACTGTTTTTT. This codes for CASSPGYPSEKLFF. Combining the CDR3 with reference TRBV7-9 and TRBJ1-4 gives the whole variable domain DTGVSQNPRHKITKRGQNVTFRCDPISEHNRLYWYRQTLGQGPEFLTYFQNEAQLEKSRLLSDRFSAERPKGSFSTLEIQRTEQGDSAMYLCASSPGYPSEKLFFGSGTQLSVL.

The chain recombines TRBV19 with TRBJ2-2; D call uncertain. In germline, CDR1 is LNHDA, CDR2 SQIVND (reference sequence). Trimming took 7 bases from V and 6 from J, leaving 12 bases between them. The CDR3 runs 13 residues. This CDR3 reads CASNPAGPGELFF. CDR3 sequence (DNA): TGTGCCAGTAACCCCGCAGGTCCCGGGGAGCTGTTTTTT.

This chain's CDR3 is CASRRGHAEGELFF. The CDR3 DNA follows: TGTGCCAGTAGGAGAGGACACGCGGAGGGGGAGCTGTTTTTT. The chain carries TRBV19 and TRBJ2-2, with D possibly TRBD1 on 5 matching bases. The V gene lost 6 bases and the J gene lost 8 bases, with 16 bases spanning the gap. CDR1 LNHDA and CDR2 SQIVND come from the germline V gene (reference sequence). This CDR3 comprises 14 residues.